The text below deals with one T cell receptor (beta chain). Its antigen is still unknown. These data belong to a study of cytomegalovirus exposure and HLA in healthy donors. Study-wide results and caveats: In a later analysis, V- and J-gene trimming of beta chains associated with a DCLRE1C missense variant, replicated independently.

CDR3 length: 13 amino acids. Germline trimming cut 8 bases from V and 5 bases from J; bases unmatched to any gene: 7. CDR1 is SEHNR, CDR2 FQNEAQ, per germline (reference sequence). The PCR was carried out with 60 Vbeta primers and 13 Jbeta primers. Sequencing was performed with immunoSEQ multiplex PCR; in TCRdb, only in-frame clones are kept and a portion is missing. The sample records roughly 80,000 clones, about 84% being singletons. The source is a man between 40 and 49 years old in good health and CMV-seronegative. The sequenced sample was PBMCs. The rearrangement links TRBV7-9 to TRBJ2-5; 8 nucleotides line up with TRBD1. CDR3 amino acids: CASRQGAEETQYF. CDR3 bases: TGTGCCAGCCGGCAGGGGGCCGAGGAGACCCAGTACTTC.